This T cell receptor beta chain was retrieved from a study of blood T cell repertoires in COVID-19. In the study's own analysis: Nucleated cell counts were estimated from reference gene primer amplification. TCRdb keeps only in-frame clones here, not all; method: immunoSEQ multiplex PCR. V, J and clone size derive from that table, while D and trimming were established from the DNA sequence. The profile shows 210,000 or so clones, more than 70% of them singletons. The CDR3 sequence is 13 residues long. V lost 6 bases to trimming and J lost 6 bases; unmatched junction nucleotides: 4. From germline, CDR1 is MNHEY and CDR2 SVGAGI.

The source material was peripheral blood. This receptor was taken from a woman aged 40 to 50 who had recovered from COVID-19. This chain joins TRBV6-5 and TRBJ2-3; the match to TRBD2 covers 9 bases. The CDR3 DNA reads as TGTGCCAGCAGACGGACTAGCGTGGATACGCAGTATTTT. Protein product: CASRRTSVDTQYF.